This T cell receptor beta chain was retrieved from a study of blood T cell repertoires in COVID-19. Clones were sequenced by immunoSEQ multiplex PCR, and TCRdb holds only the in-frame ones, with some missing. The data hold about 360,000 clones, with about 90% observed a single time. In germline, CDR1 is DFQATT, CDR2 SNEGSKA (reference sequence). The CDR3 length is 11 residues. The specimen sequenced was PBMCs or T cells enriched from blood (not recorded which). The V gene is TRBV20-1, the J gene TRBJ2-1; D unresolved. This TCR derives from a man aged 30 to 39 who had recovered from COVID-19. The CDR3 here is CSLPGVYEQFF. CDR3 DNA sequence: TGCAGCCTCCCGGGTGTCTATGAGCAGTTCTTC.